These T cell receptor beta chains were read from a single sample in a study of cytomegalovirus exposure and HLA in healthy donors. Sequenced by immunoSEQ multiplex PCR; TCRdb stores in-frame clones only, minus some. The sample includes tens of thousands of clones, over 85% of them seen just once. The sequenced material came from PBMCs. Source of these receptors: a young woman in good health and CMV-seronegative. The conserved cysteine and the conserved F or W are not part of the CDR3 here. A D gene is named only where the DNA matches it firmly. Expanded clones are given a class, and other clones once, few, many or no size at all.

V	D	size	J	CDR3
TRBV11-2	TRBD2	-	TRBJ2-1	ASSFDPRDTSGSYNEQF
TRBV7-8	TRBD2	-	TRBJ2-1	ASRERESSYNEQF
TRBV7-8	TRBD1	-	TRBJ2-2	ASIQSGTGGRNGGELF
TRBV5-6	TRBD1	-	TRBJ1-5	ASSSGQAFSNQPQH
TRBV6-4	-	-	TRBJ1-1	ASSDSSDSLAEAF
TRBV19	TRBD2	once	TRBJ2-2	ASRASGGAYGELF
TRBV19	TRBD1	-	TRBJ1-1	ASSILGQGSTEAF
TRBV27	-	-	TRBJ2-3	ASVDGGGGDTQY
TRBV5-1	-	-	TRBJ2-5	ASSTRGGLETQY
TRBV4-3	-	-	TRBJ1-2	ASSQDREGRAYGYT
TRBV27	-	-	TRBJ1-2	ASSWGGLNYGYT
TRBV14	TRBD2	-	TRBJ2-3	ASSPSTSTVTQY
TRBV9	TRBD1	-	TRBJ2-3	ASSVVELGQGGTDTQY
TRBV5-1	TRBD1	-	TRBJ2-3	ASSLSGRQGSAQY
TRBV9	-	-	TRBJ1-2	ASNSLYGYT
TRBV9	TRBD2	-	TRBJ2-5	ASSPRTSGGVGGTQY
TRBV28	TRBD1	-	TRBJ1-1	ASSFSLGASSGTGDRTEAF
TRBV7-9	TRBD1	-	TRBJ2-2	ASSFRQGRNTGELF
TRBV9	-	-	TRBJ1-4	ASSGSGTFDEKLF
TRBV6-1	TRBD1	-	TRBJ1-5	ASSERTGSNQPQH
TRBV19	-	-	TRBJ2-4	ASSGTAGPARKNIQY
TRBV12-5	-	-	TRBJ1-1	ASGLVLRAEAF
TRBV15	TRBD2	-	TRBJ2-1	ATSRVPLADSYNEQF
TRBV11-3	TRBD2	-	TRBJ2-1	ASSFSGASYNEQF
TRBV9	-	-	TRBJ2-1	ASNSGVFYNEQF
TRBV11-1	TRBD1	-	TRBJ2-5	ASSLRTGQETQY
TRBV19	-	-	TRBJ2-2	ASTISSGLTGELF
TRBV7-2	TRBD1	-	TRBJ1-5	ASSIRGQQPQH
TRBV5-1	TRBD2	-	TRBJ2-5	ASSWTSGGRETQY
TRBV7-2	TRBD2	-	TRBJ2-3	ASSPSGTSGGFTDTQY
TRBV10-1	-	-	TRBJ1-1	ASSESRGKAF